This entry is about one T cell receptor (beta chain). Researchers ran the PCR with 60 Vbeta and 13 Jbeta primers. Profiling relied on immunoSEQ multiplex PCR, and the TCRdb table lists in-frame clones only, not all of them. The table lists around 77,000 clones, with about an eighth in the top ten. This sample is part of a study of cytomegalovirus exposure and HLA in healthy donors. The V gene's germline CDR1 is SGHDT and CDR2 YYEEEE. V lost 0 bases and J 3 bases, leaving 7 bases between the germline ends. The CDR3 totals 13 residues. The chain recombines TRBV5-6 with TRBJ2-7, with D maybe TRBD1 (6 bases). The source of this sequence is a man aged 45 to 65 in good health and CMV-seropositive. The sample was PBMCs. The CDR3 nucleotides read TGTGCCAGCAGCTTGGAGGGGGTCTACGAGCAGTACTTC. This translates into CASSLEGVYEQYF.